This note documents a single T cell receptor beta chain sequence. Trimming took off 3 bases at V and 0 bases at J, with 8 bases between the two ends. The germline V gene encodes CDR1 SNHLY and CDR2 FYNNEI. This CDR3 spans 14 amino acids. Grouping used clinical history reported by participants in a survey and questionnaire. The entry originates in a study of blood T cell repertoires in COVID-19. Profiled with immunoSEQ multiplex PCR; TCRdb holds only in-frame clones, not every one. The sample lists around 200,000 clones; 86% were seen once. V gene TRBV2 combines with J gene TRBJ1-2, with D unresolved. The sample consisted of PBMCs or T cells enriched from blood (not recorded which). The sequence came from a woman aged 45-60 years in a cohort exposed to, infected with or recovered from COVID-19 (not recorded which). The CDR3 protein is CASSDRGANYGYTF. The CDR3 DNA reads TGTGCCAGCAGTGACCGGGGAGCTAACTATGGCTACACCTTC.